This T cell receptor beta chain was captured by sequencing in a study of T cell clonality in common variable immunodeficiency. Study-level results: What drives increased CVID clonality needs T cell subpopulation sequencing. Reportedly, TCR beta sequences from common variable immunodeficiency showed fewer deletions and N-nucleotide insertions. TCRbeta clonality was increased in CVID versus healthy controls. Shared TCRbeta clones were fewer between CVID subjects than controls.

Replacement immunoglobulin had been given to every CVID subject for at least one year. Clones were read by immunoSEQ multiplex PCR, and TCRdb kept only the in-frame ones, dropping some. Listed for the sample are under 40,000 clones, none seen a single time. This clone was detected only a few times. The antigen is unknown. Read sequence stops 3 residues before the CDR3 end, and the germline J gene provides the missing end. Germline V CDR1 and CDR2: KGHSH, LQKENI. The V gene lost 3 bases and the J gene lost 3 bases, with 5 bases spanning the gap. This CDR3 is built from 12 residues. This sequence originates from a human donor with common variable immunodeficiency. The sample consisted of peripheral blood mononuclear cells. The chain employs TRBV18 and TRBJ1-1; D remains ambiguous. The CDR3 here is CASSPRYTEAFF. Partial CDR3 DNA: TGTGCCAGCTCACCCCGGTACACTGAA.